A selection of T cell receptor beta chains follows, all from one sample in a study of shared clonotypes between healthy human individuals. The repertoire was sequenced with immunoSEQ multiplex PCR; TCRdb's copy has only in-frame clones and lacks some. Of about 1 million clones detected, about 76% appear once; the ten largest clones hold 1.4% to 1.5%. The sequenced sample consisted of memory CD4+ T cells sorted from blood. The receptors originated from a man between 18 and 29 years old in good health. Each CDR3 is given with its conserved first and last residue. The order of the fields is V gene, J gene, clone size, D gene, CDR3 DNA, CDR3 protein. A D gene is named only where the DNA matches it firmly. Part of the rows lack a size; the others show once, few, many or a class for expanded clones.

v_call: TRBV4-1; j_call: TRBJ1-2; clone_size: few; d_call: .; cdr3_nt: TGCGCCAGCAGCCACCCCGGACGTGGCAGGGAGAACTATGGCTACACCTTC; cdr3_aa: CASSHPGRGRENYGYTF
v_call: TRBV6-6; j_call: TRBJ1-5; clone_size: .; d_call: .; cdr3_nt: TGTGCCAGCGAGTTGGGATCCAATCAGCCCCAGCATTTT; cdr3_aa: CASELGSNQPQHF
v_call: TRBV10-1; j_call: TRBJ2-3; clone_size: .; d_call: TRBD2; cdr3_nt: TGCGCCAGCAGTGAGAGGCGGGGGGGGACAGATACGCAGTATTTT; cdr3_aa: CASSERRGGTDTQYF
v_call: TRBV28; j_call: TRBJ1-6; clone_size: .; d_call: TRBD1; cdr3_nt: TGTGCCACCCGGAAGGGGGCAGATAATTCACCCCTCCACTTT; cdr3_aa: CATRKGADNSPLHF
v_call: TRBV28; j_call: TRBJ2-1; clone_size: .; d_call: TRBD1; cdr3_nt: TGTGCCAGCAATTTTAGGGGGCAATACAATGAGCAGTTCTTC; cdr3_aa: CASNFRGQYNEQFF
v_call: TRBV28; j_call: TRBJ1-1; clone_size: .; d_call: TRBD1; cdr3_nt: TGTGCCAGCAGTTTAGCAGGGGGCGCGAACACTGAAGCTTTCTTT; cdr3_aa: CASSLAGGANTEAFF
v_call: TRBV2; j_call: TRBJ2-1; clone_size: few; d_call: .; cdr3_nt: TGTGCCAGCATGGTAAGGTCGGAGCAGTTCTTC; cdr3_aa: CASMVRSEQFF
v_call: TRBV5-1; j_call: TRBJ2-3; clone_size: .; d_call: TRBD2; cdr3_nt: TGCGCCAGCAGCTTGGGGACTAGCGGGAACACAGATACGCAGTATTTT; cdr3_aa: CASSLGTSGNTDTQYF
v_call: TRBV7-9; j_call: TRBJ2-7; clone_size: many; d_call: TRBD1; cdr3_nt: TGTGCCAGCAGCTTAGAGGGGGCTCGTTACGAGCAGTACTTC; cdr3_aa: CASSLEGARYEQYF
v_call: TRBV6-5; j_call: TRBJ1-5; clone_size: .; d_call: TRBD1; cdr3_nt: TGTGCCAGCAGGGGAGGGACAGGCTACAATCAGCCCCAGCATTTT; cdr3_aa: CASRGGTGYNQPQHF
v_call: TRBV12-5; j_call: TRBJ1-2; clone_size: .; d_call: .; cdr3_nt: TGTGCTAGTGGTTTGGTACACGGGACTAACTATGGCTACACCTTC; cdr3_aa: CASGLVHGTNYGYTF
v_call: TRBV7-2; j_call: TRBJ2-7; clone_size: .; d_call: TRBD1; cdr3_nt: TGTGCCAGCAGGGCCGGGACAGGCTACTCCTACGAGCAGTACTTC; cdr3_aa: CASRAGTGYSYEQYF
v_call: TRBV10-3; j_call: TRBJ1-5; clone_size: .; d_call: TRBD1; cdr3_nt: TGTGCCATAGGACAGGCCACCAATCAGCCCCAGCATTTT; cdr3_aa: CAIGQATNQPQHF
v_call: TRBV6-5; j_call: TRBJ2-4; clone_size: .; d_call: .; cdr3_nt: TGTGCCAGCAGTTATCATTCACAGGGCCTAAACATTCAGTACTTC; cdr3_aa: CASSYHSQGLNIQYF
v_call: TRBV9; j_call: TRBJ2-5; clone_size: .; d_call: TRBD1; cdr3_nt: TGTGCCAGCAGCGTCGGTTCCGGGACAGCCCAAGAGACCCAGTACTTC; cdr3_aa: CASSVGSGTAQETQYF
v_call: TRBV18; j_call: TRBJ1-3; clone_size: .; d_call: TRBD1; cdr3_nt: TGTGCCAGCTCACTCCTACAGGGGGAAAACACCATATATTTT; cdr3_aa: CASSLLQGENTIYF
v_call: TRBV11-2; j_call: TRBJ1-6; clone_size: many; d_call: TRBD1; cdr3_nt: TGTGCCAGCAGCTTAGATTCGGACAGGGGTTATATTTCACCCCTCCACTTT; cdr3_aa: CASSLDSDRGYISPLHF
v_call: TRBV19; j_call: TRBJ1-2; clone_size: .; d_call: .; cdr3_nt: TGTGCCAGTAGTATAGCGGGAGTGGCAGTGAATGGCTACACCTTC; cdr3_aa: CASSIAGVAVNGYTF
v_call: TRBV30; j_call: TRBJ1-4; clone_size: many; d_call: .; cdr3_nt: TGTGCCTGGAGTGTGACCAGCAGAGCTAATGAAAAACTGTTTTTT; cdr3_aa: CAWSVTSRANEKLFF
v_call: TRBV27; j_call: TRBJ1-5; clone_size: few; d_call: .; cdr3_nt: TGTGCCAGCAGCCCTTACAGAGGTCCCCAGCATTTT; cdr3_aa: CASSPYRGPQHF
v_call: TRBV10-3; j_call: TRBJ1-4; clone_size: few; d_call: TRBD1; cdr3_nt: TGTGCCATCAGTGACTATTTCGGGACAGCTAATGAAAAACTGTTTTTT; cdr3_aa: CAISDYFGTANEKLFF
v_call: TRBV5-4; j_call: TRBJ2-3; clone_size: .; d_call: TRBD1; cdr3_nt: TGTGCCAGCAGCGACCGGACAGGGTTAGGAGATACGCAGTATTTT; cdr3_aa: CASSDRTGLGDTQYF
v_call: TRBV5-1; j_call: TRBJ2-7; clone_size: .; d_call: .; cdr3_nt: TGCGCCAGCTCCCAGGTTCCAGTTTACGAGCAGTACTTC; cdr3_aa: CASSQVPVYEQYF
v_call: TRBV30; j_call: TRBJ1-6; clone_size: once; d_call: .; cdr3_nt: TGTGCCTGGAGGGGGGGGGCCTATAATTCACCCCTCCACTTT; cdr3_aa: CAWRGGAYNSPLHF
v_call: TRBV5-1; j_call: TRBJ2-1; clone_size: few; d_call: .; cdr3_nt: TGCGCCAGCAGCCCCTTCGGCTCCTACAATGAGCAGTTCTTC; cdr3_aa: CASSPFGSYNEQFF
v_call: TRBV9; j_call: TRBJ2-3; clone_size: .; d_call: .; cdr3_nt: TGTGCCAGCAGCGTTGAAAGCACAGATACGCAGTATTTT; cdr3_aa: CASSVESTDTQYF
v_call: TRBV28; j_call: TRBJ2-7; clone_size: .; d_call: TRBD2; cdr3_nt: TGTGCCAGCAGTCTCGACGGGAGGACCTACGAGCAGTACTTC; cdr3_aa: CASSLDGRTYEQYF
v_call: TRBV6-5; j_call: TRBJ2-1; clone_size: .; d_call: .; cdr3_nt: TGTGCCAGCAGCCGACAGGACTCCAATGAGCAGTTCTTC; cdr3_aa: CASSRQDSNEQFF
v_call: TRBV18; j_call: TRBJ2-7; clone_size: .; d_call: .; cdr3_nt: TGTGCCAGCTCAATGAGACAACGTTACGAGCAGTACTTC; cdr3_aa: CASSMRQRYEQYF
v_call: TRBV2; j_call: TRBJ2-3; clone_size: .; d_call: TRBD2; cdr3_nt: TGTGCCAGCAGACTAGGACTAGCGGCCACAGATACGCAGTATTTT; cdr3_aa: CASRLGLAATDTQYF
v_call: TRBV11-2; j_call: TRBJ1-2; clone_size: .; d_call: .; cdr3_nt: TGTGCCAGCAGCTTAGGGGCCCTTGGTGGCTACACCTTC; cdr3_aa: CASSLGALGGYTF
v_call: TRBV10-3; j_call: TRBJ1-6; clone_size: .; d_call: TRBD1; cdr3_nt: TGTGCCATCAGTGAACGAGTGACAGGGGCGAATTCACCCCTCCACTTT; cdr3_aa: CAISERVTGANSPLHF
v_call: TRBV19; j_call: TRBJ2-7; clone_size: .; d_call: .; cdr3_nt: TGTGCCAGTAGTTCCCGGGACGGATCCTACGAGCAGTACTTC; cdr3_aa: CASSSRDGSYEQYF
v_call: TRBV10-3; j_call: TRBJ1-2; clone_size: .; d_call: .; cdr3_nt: TGTGCCACCACTACGGAGGGGGAGGCTCGAGGCTACACCTTC; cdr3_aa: CATTTEGEARGYTF
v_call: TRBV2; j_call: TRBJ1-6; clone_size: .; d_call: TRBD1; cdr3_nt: TGTGCCAGCAGGCTTGACTCAGGGGGTGCCGTCCACTTT; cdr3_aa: CASRLDSGGAVHF
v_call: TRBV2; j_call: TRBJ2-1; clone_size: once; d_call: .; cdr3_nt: TGTGCCAGCAGTGAAGACCCCCTTCCCTACAATGAGCAGTTCTTC; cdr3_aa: CASSEDPLPYNEQFF
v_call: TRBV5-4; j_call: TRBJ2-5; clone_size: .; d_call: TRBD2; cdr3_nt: TGTGCCAGCAGCTCAACCGGGACTAGGCAAGAGACCCAGTACTTC; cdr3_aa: CASSSTGTRQETQYF
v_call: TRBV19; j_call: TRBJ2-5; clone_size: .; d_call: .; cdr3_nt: TGTGCCAGTAGTTCAGGGATCTTTCTTGAGACCCAGTACTTC; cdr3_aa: CASSSGIFLETQYF
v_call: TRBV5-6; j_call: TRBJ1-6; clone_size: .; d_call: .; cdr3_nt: TGTGCCAGCAGCCGCCGTTTTATGTCGGGGTCGTGGTCACCCCTCCACTTT; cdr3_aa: CASSRRFMSGSWSPLHF
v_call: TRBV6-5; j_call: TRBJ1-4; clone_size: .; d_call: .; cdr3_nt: TGTGCCAGCAGAACGGGGTCTGCAACTAATGAAAAACTGTTTTTT; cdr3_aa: CASRTGSATNEKLFF
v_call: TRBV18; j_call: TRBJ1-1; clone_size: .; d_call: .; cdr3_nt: TGTGCCAGCTCACCACGGGAAGCTCCGAACACTGAAGCTTTCTTT; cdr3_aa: CASSPREAPNTEAFF
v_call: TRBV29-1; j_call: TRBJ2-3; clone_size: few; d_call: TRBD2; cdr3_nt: TGCAGCGTTGTGGTTGCGGGAGAAAGCACAGATACGCAGTATTTT; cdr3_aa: CSVVVAGESTDTQYF
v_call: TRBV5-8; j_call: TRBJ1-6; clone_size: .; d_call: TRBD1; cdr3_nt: TGTGCCAGCAGCTTGGGGGAGGCAGGGGGTAATTCACCCCTCCACTTT; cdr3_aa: CASSLGEAGGNSPLHF
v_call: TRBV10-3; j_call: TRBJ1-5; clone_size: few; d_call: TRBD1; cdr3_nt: TGTGCCACCTCACAGGGGGCGAGCAATCAGCCCCAGCATTTT; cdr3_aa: CATSQGASNQPQHF
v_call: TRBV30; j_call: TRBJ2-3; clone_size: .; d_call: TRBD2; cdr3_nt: TGTGCCTGGAAATTAGCGGGAGAAGTGAGCACAGATACGCAGTATTTT; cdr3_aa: CAWKLAGEVSTDTQYF
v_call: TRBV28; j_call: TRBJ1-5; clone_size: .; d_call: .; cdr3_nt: TGTGCCAGCAGTCCCCCCAGGAGCAATCAGCCCCAGCATTTT; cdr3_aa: CASSPPRSNQPQHF
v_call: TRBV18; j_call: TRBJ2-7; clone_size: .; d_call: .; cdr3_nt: TGTGCCAGCTCCGATTCCCGGACTCGGGACGGGTACTTC; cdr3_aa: CASSDSRTRDGYF
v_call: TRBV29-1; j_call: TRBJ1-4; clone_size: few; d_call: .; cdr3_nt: TGCAGCGGACAGGTCCGGGCAAAACTGTTTTTT; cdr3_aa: CSGQVRAKLFF
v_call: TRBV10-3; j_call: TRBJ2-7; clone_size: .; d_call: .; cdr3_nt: TGTGCCATTCGGGACGGAAACTCCTACGAGCAGTACTTC; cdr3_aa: CAIRDGNSYEQYF
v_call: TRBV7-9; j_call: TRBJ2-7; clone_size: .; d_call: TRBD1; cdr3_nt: TGTGCCAGCAGCTTTAATAGGGGGCTATACGAGCAGTACTTC; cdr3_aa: CASSFNRGLYEQYF
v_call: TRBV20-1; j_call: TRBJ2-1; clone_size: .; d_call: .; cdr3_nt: TGCAGTGCTAGTAGGCGCAATGAGCAGTTCTTC; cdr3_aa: CSASRRNEQFF
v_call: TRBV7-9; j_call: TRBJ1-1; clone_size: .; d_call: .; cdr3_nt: TGTGCCAGCAGCTGGGGAATAACTGAAGCTTTCTTT; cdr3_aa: CASSWGITEAFF
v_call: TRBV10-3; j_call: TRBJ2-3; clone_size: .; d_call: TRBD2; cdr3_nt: TGTGCCATCAGCGGCGGGGGGGCCGAGACAGATACGCAGTATTTT; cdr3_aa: CAISGGGAETDTQYF
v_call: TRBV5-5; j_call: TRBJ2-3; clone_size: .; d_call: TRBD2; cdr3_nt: TGTGCCAGCAGCACCCGGGGGGACACAGATACGCAGTATTTT; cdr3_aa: CASSTRGDTDTQYF
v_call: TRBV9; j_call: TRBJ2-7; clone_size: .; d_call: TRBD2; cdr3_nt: TGTGCCAGCAGCGTAGGACTAGCGGGTGAGCAGTACTTC; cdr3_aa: CASSVGLAGEQYF
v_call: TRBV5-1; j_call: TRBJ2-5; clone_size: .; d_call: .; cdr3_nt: TGCGCCAGCAGCCCCACGTCGGGGGCAGGGTGGGAGACCCAGTACTTC; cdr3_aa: CASSPTSGAGWETQYF
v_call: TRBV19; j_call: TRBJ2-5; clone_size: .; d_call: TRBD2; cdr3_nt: TGTGCCAGTAGTATGGGACTAGCGGGGGGGCCGTTACTCCCCCAAGAGACCCAGTACTTC; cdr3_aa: CASSMGLAGGPLLPQETQYF
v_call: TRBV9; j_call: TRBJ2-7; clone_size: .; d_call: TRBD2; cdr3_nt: TGTGCCAGCAGCGTAGCCCTAGGGACTACCTCGGGGGAGCAGTACTTC; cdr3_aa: CASSVALGTTSGEQYF
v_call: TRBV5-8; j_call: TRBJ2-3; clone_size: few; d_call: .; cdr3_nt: TGTGCCAGCAGCTGGTCCACCACAGATACGCAGTATTTT; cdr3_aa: CASSWSTTDTQYF